The 26 T cell receptor beta chains below were found in one sample sequenced in a study of cytomegalovirus exposure and HLA in healthy donors. PCR amplification relied on 60 Vbeta primers (plus 13 Jbeta primers). Measured with immunoSEQ multiplex PCR; TCRdb has only the in-frame clones, and not every one. The table records under 200,000 clones, around three quarters of them present only once. Sequenced input: PBMCs. The receptors come from a man in his forties or fifties in good health and CMV-seronegative.

The rearrangement links TRBV30 to TRBJ2-7, with a tentative D call TRBD2 (5 bases). The CDR3 contains 14 residues. Germline CDR1 and CDR2: GTSNPN and SVGIG (reference sequence). With 4 bases removed from V and 3 bases from J, the gap between germline ends came to 16 bases. Here the CDR3 DNA reads TGTGCCTGGAAAGGAGAGAACGGAGGCTACGAGCAGTACTTC. It yields the protein CAWKGENGGYEQYF.

This rearrangement joins TRBV27 to TRBJ1-5, with a possible D match to TRBD1 (6 bases). Trimming stripped 2 bases from V and 9 bases from J, with 11 bases between. This CDR3 is 13 amino acids long. From germline, CDR1 is MNHEY and CDR2 SMNVEV (reference sequence). CDR3 nucleotide sequence: TGTGCCAGCAGTTTAAACAGGGAACGGCCCCAGCATTTT. It translates to CASSLNRERPQHF.

The chain combines TRBV29-1 with TRBJ2-1, with a weak D call TRBD2 (6 bases). The CDR3 spans 13 residues. Per the germline V gene, CDR1 is SQVTM and CDR2 is ANQGSEA. Between the trimmed V and J ends, which lost 7 bases and 1 base, there was a span of 11 bases. The CDR3 nucleotides are TGCAGCGGGGGGACTCGTTCCTACAATGAGCAGTTCTTC. This encodes CSGGTRSYNEQFF.

The V call is TRBV7-2, the J call TRBJ2-5; TRBD2 is a possible D gene (6 bases). Germline-derived CDR1 and CDR2 are SGHTA and FQGNSA. V lost 4 bases and J lost 4, with 16 bases in between. The CDR3 has 15 amino acids. The CDR3 DNA reads as TGTGCCAGCAGCTACCCGTTGGGGGGAGGAGAGACCCAGTACTTC. It codes for CASSYPLGGGETQYF.

The chain couples TRBV27 to TRBJ1-2, with 7 positions matching TRBD1. Germline CDR1 is MNHEY and CDR2 is SMNVEV (reference sequence). The CDR3 runs to 13 residues. The V segment lost 5 bases and the J segment 2 bases; nucleotides outside the gene matches: 2. In nucleotides, the CDR3 is TGTGCCAGCAGTGAGGACAGGAACTATGGCTACACCTTC. Protein: CASSEDRNYGYTF.

The table lists this clone with a few counts. This chain connects TRBV7-6 to TRBJ1-3; D gene uncertain. The CDR3 has 16 residues. Trimming pared 0 bases from V and 0 bases from J, leaving 9 bases between. Per the germline V gene, CDR1 is SGHVS and CDR2 is FNYEAQ. As DNA, the CDR3 is TGTGCCAGCAGCTTAGCAAACACCCTCTCTGGAAACACCATATATTTT. Amino acid sequence: CASSLANTLSGNTIYF.

V usage is TRBV9 and J usage is TRBJ1-1; perhaps TRBD1 as D (6 bases). Germline CDR1 reads SGDLS; CDR2 reads YYNGEE. The CDR3 is made up of 17 amino acids. V lost 4 bases and J 3 bases, leaving 22 bases between the germline ends. DNA for the CDR3: TGTGCCAGCAGCCAACGAGGGGGGGGGCGAGAAGACACTGAAGCTTTCTTT. Encoded protein: CASSQRGGGREDTEAFF.

This chain joins TRBV5-1 and TRBJ2-7; D ambiguous. Germline CDR1 is SGHRS and CDR2 is YFSETQ. V was trimmed by 0 bases and J by 5 bases, leaving 6 bases between them. The CDR3 is 12 residues long. DNA of the CDR3: TGCGCCAGCAGCTTGGAAGCTAACGAGCAGTACTTC. Translation gives CASSLEANEQYF.

The gene calls are TRBV11-2 and TRBJ2-2; the match to TRBD1 covers 12 bases. Germline V CDR1 and CDR2: SGHAT, FQNNGV. The CDR3 runs 15 residues. The junction had 5 bases not matched to a gene; V was cut back by 5 bases and J by 7 bases. CDR3 amino acids: CASSGDRGQVGELFF. CDR3 nucleotides: TGTGCCAGCAGCGGGGACAGGGGGCAGGTCGGGGAGCTGTTTTTT.

V gene TRBV29-1 combines with J gene TRBJ1-6, with D possibly matching TRBD1 (5 bases). The germline V gene encodes CDR1 SQVTM and CDR2 ANQGSEA. Trimming pared 7 bases from V and 10 bases from J, leaving 17 bases between. The CDR3 loop spans 13 amino acids. The CDR3 is CSAPLGGRSPLHF. CDR3 bases: TGCAGCGCCCCCCTGGGGGGAAGGTCACCCCTCCACTTT. The whole variable domain, filled in from reference TRBV29-1 and TRBJ1-6, reads SAVISQKPSRDICQRGTSLTIQCQVDSQVTMMFWYRQQPGQSLTLIATANQGSEATYESGFVIDKFPISRPNLTFSTLTVSNMSPEDSSIYLCSAPLGGRSPLHFGNGTRLTVT.

V is TRBV25-1 and J is TRBJ1-4; D possibly corresponds to TRBD1 (5 bases). The germline V gene has CDR1 MGHDK and CDR2 SYGVNS. The V gene lost 7 bases and the J gene lost 5 bases, with 17 bases spanning the gap. This CDR3 is 15 amino acids long. The CDR3 is CASTISGRENEKLFF. In nucleotides, the CDR3 is TGTGCCAGCACTATCTCAGGGAGGGAGAATGAAAAACTGTTTTTT.

V gene TRBV7-9 combines with J gene TRBJ1-5; the match to TRBD1 covers 7 bases. The ends lost 0 bases at V and 13 bases at J; junction bases unmatched: 12. Looked up from germline, CDR1 is SEHNR and CDR2 is FQNEAQ (reference sequence). The length of the CDR3 is 15 residues. In nucleotides, the CDR3 is TGTGCCAGCAGCTTAGCTCGACAGGGCCACGGGGCTCAGCATTTT. Translation: CASSLARQGHGAQHF.

J is TRBJ2-6 and V is TRBV10-3; D may be TRBD1 (6 bases). CDR1 and CDR2 (germline): ENHRY, SYGVKD. Between the trimmed V and J ends, which lost 0 bases and 1 base, there was a span of 13 bases. The CDR3 runs 18 residues. The CDR3 loop reads CAISESAGVKSGANVLTF. The CDR3 bases are TGTGCCATCAGTGAGTCTGCAGGGGTTAAGTCTGGGGCCAACGTCCTGACTTTC.

The chain joins TRBV4-1 to TRBJ2-1, with D hard to call. Germline V gene data show CDR1 as MGHRA and CDR2 as YSYEKL. The V end was cut by 1 base, the J end by 4 bases, with 14 bases between. The CDR3 length is 16 residues. Here the CDR3 reads CASSQVDLVVYNEQFF. The CDR3 DNA follows: TGCGCCAGCAGCCAAGTTGATCTAGTCGTGTACAATGAGCAGTTCTTC.

The chain has TRBV10-3 and TRBJ1-2, with 7 bases that match TRBD1. Germline CDR1 and CDR2: ENHRY and SYGVKD. J was trimmed by 4 bases and V by 6 bases; bases with no gene match: 17. The length of the CDR3 is 17 residues. CDR3 residues: CAIRGDRGNRGIYGYTF. The CDR3 bases are TGTGCCATCAGAGGGGACAGAGGGAATAGGGGGATCTATGGCTACACCTTC.

The table lists this clone with a few counts. The CDR3 sequence is CASSPGLAVNTGELFF. The CDR3 DNA reads TGTGCCAGCTCACCGGGACTAGCGGTGAACACCGGGGAGCTGTTTTTT. The chain has TRBV18 and TRBJ2-2, with 11 bases identical to TRBD2. CDR1 and CDR2 from the germline V gene are KGHSH and LQKENI. There are 16 residues in the CDR3. With 3 bases clipped from V and 1 base from J, the junction kept 1 base outside the gene matches.

This chain links TRBV5-1 with TRBJ2-3, with TRBD2 matching over 10 bases. In germline, CDR1 is SGHRS, CDR2 YFSETQ. V lost 4 bases to trimming and J lost 9 bases; unmatched junction nucleotides: 8. The CDR3 runs 14 residues. In DNA, the CDR3 is TGCGCCAGCAGCGGAGCGGGGGGGTTCAGAACGCAGTATTTT. It is translated as CASSGAGGFRTQYF.

This clone was picked up one time. J is TRBJ1-3 and V is TRBV5-6; D ambiguous. V was cut by 0 bases and J by 4 bases, with 11 bases left in between. Germline CDR1 is SGHDT and CDR2 is YYEEEE. This CDR3 comprises 15 residues. The CDR3 here is CASSLGGWAGNTIYF. For the CDR3, the DNA is TGTGCCAGCAGCTTGGGTGGGTGGGCCGGAAACACCATATATTTT.

The chain combines TRBV7-8 with TRBJ2-1; 7 bases map to TRBD2. The germline V gene encodes CDR1 SGHVS and CDR2 FQNEAQ. V was pared by 6 bases and J by 6 bases, with 2 bases of the junction left unmatched. There are 12 residues in the CDR3. This CDR3 is CASSRLANEQFF. Written as DNA, the CDR3 is TGTGCCAGCAGTAGACTAGCCAATGAGCAGTTCTTC.

The genes are TRBV7-2 and TRBJ2-7; maybe TRBD2 (5 bases). The V gene's germline CDR1 is SGHTA and CDR2 FQGNSA. This CDR3 has 14 amino acids. The ends were cut back, 4 bases at V and 2 bases at J, with 12 bases in the middle. The DNA of the CDR3 is TGTGCCAGCAGCTCACACGGGAACACCTACGAGCAGTACTTC. It yields the protein CASSSHGNTYEQYF.

V gene TRBV28 combines with J gene TRBJ2-4, with 16 positions matching TRBD2. The CDR3 is made up of 15 amino acids. CDR1 MDHEN and CDR2 SYDVKM come from the germline V gene. V shed 6 bases, J shed 7 bases, and the junction held 3 bases outside the gene matches. The CDR3 region is CASRPGLAGGNIQYF. CDR3 nucleotide sequence: TGTGCCAGCAGGCCGGGACTAGCGGGAGGGAACATTCAGTACTTC.

The V call is TRBV15, the J call TRBJ2-5; D gene ambiguous. V shed 0 bases and J shed 2 bases, with 7 bases lying between them. Germline CDR1 and CDR2: LNHNV and YYDKDF (reference sequence). CDR3 length: 14 residues. CDR3 coding DNA: TGTGCCACCAGCAGAGACCAGAGGCAAGAGACCCAGTACTTC. This sequence encodes CATSRDQRQETQYF. Looking up the rest from reference TRBV15 and TRBJ2-5 gives the full variable domain: DAMVIQNPRYQVTQFGKPVTLSCSQTLNHNVMYWYQQKSSQAPKLLFHYYDKDFNNEADTPDNFQSRRPNTSFCFLDIRSPGLGDTAMYLCATSRDQRQETQYFGPGTRLLVL.

The V gene is TRBV19, the J gene TRBJ1-5; D possibly corresponds to TRBD1 (5 bases). Trimming took off 6 bases at V and 2 bases at J, with 26 bases between the two ends. Per germline, CDR1 LNHDA and CDR2 SQIVND (reference sequence). The CDR3 spans 19 residues. For the CDR3, the DNA is TGTGCCAGTAGCCCACGCCTCCAGTCGCATGGGGCGGGCAATCAGCCCCAGCATTTT. It translates to CASSPRLQSHGAGNQPQHF.

The chain is built from TRBV5-1 and TRBJ2-5; 7 nucleotides agree with TRBD1. Germline V gene data show CDR1 as SGHRS and CDR2 as YFSETQ. This CDR3 has 16 residues. Losses at the gene ends were 4 bases for V and 5 bases for J; bases not matched to a gene: 14. DNA for the CDR3: TGCGCCAGCAGCCCCAGGGGGACGGCCGGGATTGAGACCCAGTACTTC. Its translation is CASSPRGTAGIETQYF. The variable domain in full, completed from reference TRBV5-1 and TRBJ2-5, reads KAGVTQTPRYLIKTRGQQVTLSCSPISGHRSVSWYQQTPGQGLQFLFEYFSETQRNKGNFPGRFSGRQFSNSRSEMNVSTLELGDSALYLCASSPRGTAGIETQYFGPGTRLLVL.

V and J are TRBV29-1 and TRBJ1-1; maybe TRBD1 (5 bases). V was trimmed by 3 bases and J by 1 base, leaving 9 bases between them. This CDR3 is built from 13 residues. In germline, CDR1 is SQVTM, CDR2 ANQGSEA. The CDR3 nucleotides read TGCAGCGTTGACCAGGGTGGGAACACTGAAGCTTTCTTT. Translating gives CSVDQGGNTEAFF. Supplemented by reference TRBV29-1 and TRBJ1-1, the full variable domain reads SAVISQKPSRDICQRGTSLTIQCQVDSQVTMMFWYRQQPGQSLTLIATANQGSEATYESGFVIDKFPISRPNLTFSTLTVSNMSPEDSSIYLCSVDQGGNTEAFFGQGTRLTVV.

This clone has only one observation. The genes are TRBV9 and TRBJ2-2, with TRBD1 identical over 8 bases. The ends lost 0 bases at V and 3 bases at J; junction bases unmatched: 4. The CDR3 is 16 residues long. CDR1 is SGDLS and CDR2 is YYNGEE in the germline V gene. The CDR3 reads CASSVDRGVYTGELFF. CDR3 nucleotide sequence: TGTGCCAGCAGCGTAGACAGGGGGGTTTACACCGGGGAGCTGTTTTTT.